Detailed here is one T cell receptor beta chain. These data are taken from a study of blood T cell repertoires in COVID-19. About the study: Italy, Spain and the United States were the sources of the convalescent and acute COVID-19 samples. T cells, B-cell-depleted T cells, or PBMCs supplied cDNA or gDNA.

The CDR3 runs to 18 residues. V was pared by 6 bases and J by 0 bases, with 21 bases between. Germline loops: CDR1 MNHEY, CDR2 SMNVEV (reference sequence). Clones were sequenced by immunoSEQ multiplex PCR, and TCRdb holds only the in-frame ones, with some missing. In the table there are just under 300,000 clones, 70% to 90% of which are singletons. Sequenced: peripheral blood. The V call is TRBV27, the J call TRBJ1-5; D possibly corresponds to TRBD1 (5 bases). The sequence came from a man aged 70 or older with acute or convalescent COVID-19. The CDR3: CASSLRQPAVYSNQPQHF. As DNA, the CDR3 is TGTGCCAGCAGCCTTAGACAGCCAGCCGTCTATAGCAATCAGCCCCAGCATTTT.